A single sample is the source of the 12 T cell receptor beta chains below, sequenced in a study of beta chain features in type 1 diabetes. The entirety of the isolated RNA underwent reverse transcription, so expressed TCRB transcripts were sequenced. Profiling relied on immunoSEQ multiplex PCR, and the TCRdb table lists in-frame clones only, not all of them. The sample has around 160,000 clones, under 60% seen once. Sequenced input: Tregs from blood. These receptors were obtained from a man between 18 and 29 years old in good health.

The chain joins TRBV19 to TRBJ1-6, with D maybe TRBD1 (5 bases). The germline CDR1 and CDR2 sequences are LNHDA and SQIVND (reference sequence). With 0 bases removed from V and 0 bases from J, the gap between germline ends came to 9 bases. This CDR3 has 17 amino acids. The CDR3 bases are TGTGCCAGTAGTATAGAGAGAACAGGCTCCTATAATTCACCCCTCCACTTT. Residues: CASSIERTGSYNSPLHF.

The chain recombines TRBV28 with TRBJ1-6, with D tentatively TRBD1 (5 bases). Germline lookup yields CDR1 MDHEN and CDR2 SYDVKM. Trimming took 3 bases from V and 7 from J, leaving 10 bases between them. The CDR3 totals 14 residues. Here the CDR3 reads CASSLEGLNSPLHF. The DNA for the CDR3 is TGTGCCAGCAGTTTGGAGGGGCTAAATTCACCCCTCCACTTT.

The table lists this clone with a few counts. The DNA for the CDR3 is TGCGCCAGCAGCTCACAGGGAGGGAGCATGAACACTGAAGCTTTCTTT. Encoded protein: CASSSQGGSMNTEAFF. The chain couples TRBV5-1 to TRBJ1-1, with a tentative D call TRBD1 (6 bases). V was pared by 3 bases and J by 0 bases, with 15 bases between. Germline assignment: CDR1 SGHRS and CDR2 YFSETQ. The CDR3 length is 16 residues. The variable domain in full, with the rest retrieved from reference TRBV5-1 and TRBJ1-1, is KAGVTQTPRYLIKTRGQQVTLSCSPISGHRSVSWYQQTPGQGLQFLFEYFSETQRNKGNFPGRFSGRQFSNSRSEMNVSTLELGDSALYLCASSSQGGSMNTEAFFGQGTRLTVV.

In this sample, this clone turned up a few times. The V and J genes are TRBV29-1 and TRBJ2-5; D call uncertain. The CDR3 is made up of 12 amino acids. Looked up from germline, CDR1 is SQVTM and CDR2 is ANQGSEA. V was trimmed by 3 bases and J by 1 base, leaving 6 bases between them. The CDR3 DNA reads TGCAGCGTTGATAACAGCCAAGAGACCCAGTACTTC. It is translated as CSVDNSQETQYF.

The chain carries TRBV7-9 and TRBJ2-3; D perhaps matches TRBD1 (5 bases). With 5 bases removed from V and 3 bases from J, the gap between germline ends came to 12 bases. The CDR3 is 14 residues long. Per germline, CDR1 SEHNR and CDR2 FQNEAQ (reference sequence). The CDR3 bases are TGTGCCAGCAGCCGGACGACAGCAACAGATACGCAGTATTTT. This encodes CASSRTTATDTQYF. Drawing the rest from reference TRBV7-9 and TRBJ2-3, the complete variable domain is DTGVSQNPRHKITKRGQNVTFRCDPISEHNRLYWYRQTLGQGPEFLTYFQNEAQLEKSRLLSDRFSAERPKGSFSTLEIQRTEQGDSAMYLCASSRTTATDTQYFGPGTRLTVL.

The chain employs TRBV7-9 and TRBJ2-5; D is unclear. The CDR3 has 14 residues. Between the trimmed V and J ends, which lost 2 bases and 5 bases, there was a span of 12 bases. Germline CDR1 SEHNR, CDR2 FQNEAQ (reference sequence). The CDR3 loop is CASSLNRGVETQYF. DNA for the CDR3: TGTGCCAGCAGCTTAAACCGAGGCGTGGAGACCCAGTACTTC.

This chain links TRBV18 with TRBJ2-1; D possibly corresponds to TRBD1 (5 bases). Trimming took off 0 bases at V and 8 bases at J, with 20 bases between the two ends. Germline-derived CDR1 and CDR2 are KGHSH and LQKENI. This CDR3 contains 17 residues. The CDR3: CASSPPGAQVRMDEQFF. Here the CDR3 DNA reads TGTGCCAGCTCACCACCAGGGGCGCAGGTCCGTATGGATGAGCAGTTCTTC.

V and J are TRBV6-1 and TRBJ2-7; TRBD1 is a possible D gene (6 bases). V was shortened by 6 bases and J by 4 bases, with 13 bases between the two germline ends. Germline CDR1 and CDR2: MNHNS and SASEGT. This CDR3 comprises 13 residues. DNA for the CDR3: TGTGCCAGCAGCGTGACAGGATCTTACGAGCAGTACTTC. This translates into CASSVTGSYEQYF.

This chain links TRBV29-1 with TRBJ1-2; D gene unclear. Germline V gene sequence: CDR1 SQVTM, CDR2 ANQGSEA. Trimming left V 6 bases short and J 0 bases short, with 5 bases between. The CDR3 covers 11 residues. The CDR3 here is CSVLANYGYTF. CDR3 sequence (DNA): TGCAGCGTCCTAGCTAACTATGGCTACACCTTC. Full variable domain (missing parts from reference TRBV29-1 and TRBJ1-2): SAVISQKPSRDICQRGTSLTIQCQVDSQVTMMFWYRQQPGQSLTLIATANQGSEATYESGFVIDKFPISRPNLTFSTLTVSNMSPEDSSIYLCSVLANYGYTFGSGTRLTVV.

This clone was recorded a few times. V is TRBV28 and J is TRBJ1-2; 8 nucleotides align to TRBD1. The CDR3 length is 14 residues. The germline V gene has CDR1 MDHEN and CDR2 SYDVKM. V shed 3 bases, J shed 5 bases, and the junction held 5 bases outside the gene matches. The CDR3 coding sequence is TGTGCCAGCAGTTTTTCGACAGGGGAATATGGCTACACCTTC. Translating it yields CASSFSTGEYGYTF.

This clone showed up just a few times. The V and J genes are TRBV11-2 and TRBJ2-7; D perhaps matches TRBD2 (5 bases). Trimming removed 1 base at V and 7 bases at J, with 14 bases between. CDR3 size: 14 residues. Germline V CDR1 and CDR2: SGHAT, FQNNGV. The CDR3 protein is CASSLVTGMREQYF. The CDR3 nucleotides are TGTGCCAGCAGCTTAGTTACGGGAATGAGGGAGCAGTACTTC.

This clone was seen a handful of times. The rearrangement links TRBV18 to TRBJ2-3; 10 bases are shared with TRBD1. The CDR3 length is 16 residues. Trimming cost V 5 bases and J 3 bases; bases outside gene matches: 8. Germline V gene data show CDR1 as KGHSH and CDR2 as LQKENI. The CDR3 is CASSNSGTGATDTQYF. CDR3 sequence (DNA): TGTGCCAGCTCAAATAGCGGGACAGGGGCGACAGATACGCAGTATTTT.